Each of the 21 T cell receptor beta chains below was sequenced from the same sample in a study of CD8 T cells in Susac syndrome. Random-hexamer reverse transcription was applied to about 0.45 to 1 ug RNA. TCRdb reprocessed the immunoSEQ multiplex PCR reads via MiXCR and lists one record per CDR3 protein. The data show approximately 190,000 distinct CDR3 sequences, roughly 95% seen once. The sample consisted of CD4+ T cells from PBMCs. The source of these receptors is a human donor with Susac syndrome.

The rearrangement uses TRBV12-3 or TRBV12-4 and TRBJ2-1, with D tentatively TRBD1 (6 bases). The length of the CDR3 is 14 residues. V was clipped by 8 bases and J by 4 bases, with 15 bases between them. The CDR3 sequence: CASESGAGYNEQFF. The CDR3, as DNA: TGTGCCAGCGAGTCAGGGGCCGGTTACAATGAGCAGTTCTTC.

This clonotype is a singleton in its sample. The CDR3 protein is CASSLNSPLRQQFF. CDR3 nucleotides: TGTGCCAGCAGTTTAAACTCCCCACTCAGACAGCAGTTCTTC. The chain carries TRBV6-2 or TRBV6-3 and TRBJ2-1; no reliable D call. This CDR3 has 14 residues. Germline lookup yields CDR1 MNHEY and CDR2 SVGEGT. V was trimmed by 4 bases and J by 11 bases, leaving 18 bases between them.

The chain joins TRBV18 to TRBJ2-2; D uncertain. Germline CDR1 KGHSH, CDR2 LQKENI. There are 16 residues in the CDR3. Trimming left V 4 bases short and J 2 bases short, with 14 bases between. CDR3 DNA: TGTGCCAGCTCACAGGAATTCTTCTCCAACACCGGGGAGCTGTTTTTT. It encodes CASSQEFFSNTGELFF.

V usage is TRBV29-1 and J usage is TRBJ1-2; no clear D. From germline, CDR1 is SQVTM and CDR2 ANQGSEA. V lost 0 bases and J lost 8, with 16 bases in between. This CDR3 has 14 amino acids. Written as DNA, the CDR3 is TGCAGCGTTGAAGATCGTGGACGGCGAGGGGGCTACACCTTC. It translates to CSVEDRGRRGGYTF. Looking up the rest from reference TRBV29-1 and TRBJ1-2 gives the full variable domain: SAVISQKPSRDICQRGTSLTIQCQVDSQVTMMFWYRQQPGQSLTLIATANQGSEATYESGFVIDKFPISRPNLTFSTLTVSNMSPEDSSIYLCSVEDRGRRGGYTFGSGTRLTVV.

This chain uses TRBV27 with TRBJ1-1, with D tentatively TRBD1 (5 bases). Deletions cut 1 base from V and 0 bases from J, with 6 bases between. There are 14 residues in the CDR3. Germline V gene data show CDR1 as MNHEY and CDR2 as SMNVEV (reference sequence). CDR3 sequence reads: CASSLWGMNTEAFF. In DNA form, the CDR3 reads TGTGCCAGCAGTTTATGGGGGATGAACACTGAAGCTTTCTTT.

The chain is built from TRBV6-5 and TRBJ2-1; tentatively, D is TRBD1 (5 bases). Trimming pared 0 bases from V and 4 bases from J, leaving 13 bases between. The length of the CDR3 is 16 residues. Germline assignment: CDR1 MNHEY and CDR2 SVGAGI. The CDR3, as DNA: TGTGCCAGCAGTTACTCAGTGGGCAGGGCTTACAATGAGCAGTTCTTC. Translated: CASSYSVGRAYNEQFF.

The CDR3 nucleotides read TGTGCCAGCATCACCGGGGGGCCTCCCTACGAGCAGTACTTC. It translates to CASITGGPPYEQYF. V usage is TRBV6-5 and J usage is TRBJ2-7, with a possible D match to TRBD2 (7 bases). The V gene lost 7 bases and the J gene lost 2 bases, with 15 bases spanning the gap. Germline assignment: CDR1 MNHEY and CDR2 SVGAGI. The CDR3 has 14 amino acids.

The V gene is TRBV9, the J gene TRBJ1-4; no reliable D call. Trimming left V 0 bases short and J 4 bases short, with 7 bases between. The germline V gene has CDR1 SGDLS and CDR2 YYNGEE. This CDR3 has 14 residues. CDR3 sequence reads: CASSVDRLNEKLFF. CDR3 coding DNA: TGTGCCAGCAGCGTAGACAGACTTAATGAAAAACTGTTTTTT.

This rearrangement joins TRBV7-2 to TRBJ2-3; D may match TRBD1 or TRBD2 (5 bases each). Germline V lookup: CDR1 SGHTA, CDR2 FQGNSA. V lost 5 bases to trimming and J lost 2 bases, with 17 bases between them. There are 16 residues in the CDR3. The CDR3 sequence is CASSTQPGRITDTQYF. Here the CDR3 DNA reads TGTGCCAGCAGCACTCAACCGGGACGGATCACAGATACGCAGTATTTT.

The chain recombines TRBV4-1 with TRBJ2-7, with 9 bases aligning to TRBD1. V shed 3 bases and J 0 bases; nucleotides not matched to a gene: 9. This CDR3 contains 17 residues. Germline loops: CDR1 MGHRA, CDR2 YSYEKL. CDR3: CASSHVSGTGSSYEQYF. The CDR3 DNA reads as TGCGCCAGCAGCCATGTATCCGGGACAGGGAGCTCCTACGAGCAGTACTTC.

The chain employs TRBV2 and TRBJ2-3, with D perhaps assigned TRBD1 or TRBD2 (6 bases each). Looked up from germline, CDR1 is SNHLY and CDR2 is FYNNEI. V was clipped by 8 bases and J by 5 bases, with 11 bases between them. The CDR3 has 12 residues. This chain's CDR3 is CASDRGEDTQYF. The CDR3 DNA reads TGTGCCAGCGATAGGGGGGAAGATACGCAGTATTTT.

The CDR3 is CAITGGRGYTF. For the CDR3, the DNA is TGTGCCATCACTGGGGGGCGCGGCTACACCTTC. This chain uses TRBV10-3 with TRBJ1-2; D might be TRBD1 (6 bases). This CDR3 has 11 amino acids. CDR1 is ENHRY, CDR2 SYGVKD, per germline. The V gene lost 7 bases and the J gene lost 8 bases, with 11 bases spanning the gap.

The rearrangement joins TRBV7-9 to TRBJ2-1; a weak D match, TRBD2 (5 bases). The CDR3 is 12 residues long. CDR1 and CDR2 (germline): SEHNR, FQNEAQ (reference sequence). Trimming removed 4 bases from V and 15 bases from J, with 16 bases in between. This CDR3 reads CASSSDPGKGFF. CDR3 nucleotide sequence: TGTGCCAGCAGCTCCGACCCGGGGAAGGGGTTCTTC.

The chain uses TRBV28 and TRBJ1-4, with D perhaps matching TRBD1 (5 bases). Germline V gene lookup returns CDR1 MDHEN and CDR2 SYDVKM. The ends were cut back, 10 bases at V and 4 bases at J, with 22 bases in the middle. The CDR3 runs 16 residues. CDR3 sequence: CATYSDRPPGNEKLFF. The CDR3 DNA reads TGTGCCACCTACTCTGACAGACCCCCGGGTAATGAAAAACTGTTTTTT.

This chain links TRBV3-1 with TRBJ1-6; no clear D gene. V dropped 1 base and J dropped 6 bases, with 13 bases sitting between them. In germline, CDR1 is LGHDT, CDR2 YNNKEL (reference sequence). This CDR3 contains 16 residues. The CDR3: CASSQGLPGVNSPLHF. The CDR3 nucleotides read TGTGCCAGCAGCCAAGGCCTCCCCGGGGTTAATTCACCCCTCCACTTT.

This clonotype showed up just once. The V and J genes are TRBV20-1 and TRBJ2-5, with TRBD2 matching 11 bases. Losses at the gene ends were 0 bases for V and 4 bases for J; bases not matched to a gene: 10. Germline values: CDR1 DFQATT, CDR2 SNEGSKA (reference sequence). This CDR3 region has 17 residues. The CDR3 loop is CSARESLPGLAAETQYF. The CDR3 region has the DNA TGCAGTGCTAGAGAATCATTGCCGGGACTAGCGGCAGAGACCCAGTACTTC.

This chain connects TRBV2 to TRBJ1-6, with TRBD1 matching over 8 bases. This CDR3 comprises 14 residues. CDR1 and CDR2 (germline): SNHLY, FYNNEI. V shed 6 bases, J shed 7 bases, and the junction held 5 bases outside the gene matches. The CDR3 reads CASSDRGGNSPLHF. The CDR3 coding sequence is TGTGCCAGCAGCGACAGGGGAGGAAATTCACCCCTCCACTTT.

CDR3 sequence: CASSYWGGYEQYF. The CDR3 DNA sequence: TGTGCCAGCAGCTACTGGGGTGGCTACGAGCAGTACTTC. The genes are TRBV7-2 and TRBJ2-7; D remains unclear. The germline gives CDR1 SGHTA, CDR2 FQGNSA. This CDR3 region has 13 residues. The V gene lost 4 bases and the J gene lost 3 bases, with 10 bases spanning the gap.

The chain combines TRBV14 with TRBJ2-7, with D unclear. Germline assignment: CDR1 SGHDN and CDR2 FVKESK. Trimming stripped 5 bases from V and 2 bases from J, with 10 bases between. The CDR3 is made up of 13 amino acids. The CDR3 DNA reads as TGTGCCAGCAGCGGGGTGCAGACCTACGAGCAGTACTTC. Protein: CASSGVQTYEQYF.

The CDR3 spells CASSLDQQFSPLHF. CDR3 in DNA: TGCGCCAGCAGCTTGGATCAACAGTTTTCACCCCTCCACTTT. The chain links TRBV5-1 to TRBJ1-6; D uncertain. Germline CDR1 is SGHRS and CDR2 is YFSETQ. This CDR3 has 14 residues. V lost 0 bases, J lost 9 bases, and 10 bases lay in between.

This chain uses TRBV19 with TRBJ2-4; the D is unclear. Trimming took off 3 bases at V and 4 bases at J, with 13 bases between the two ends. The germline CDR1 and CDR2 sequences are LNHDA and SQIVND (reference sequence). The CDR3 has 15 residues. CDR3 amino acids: CASSMSEFAKNIQYF. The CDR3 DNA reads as TGTGCCAGTAGTATGAGCGAGTTTGCAAAAAACATTCAGTACTTC.